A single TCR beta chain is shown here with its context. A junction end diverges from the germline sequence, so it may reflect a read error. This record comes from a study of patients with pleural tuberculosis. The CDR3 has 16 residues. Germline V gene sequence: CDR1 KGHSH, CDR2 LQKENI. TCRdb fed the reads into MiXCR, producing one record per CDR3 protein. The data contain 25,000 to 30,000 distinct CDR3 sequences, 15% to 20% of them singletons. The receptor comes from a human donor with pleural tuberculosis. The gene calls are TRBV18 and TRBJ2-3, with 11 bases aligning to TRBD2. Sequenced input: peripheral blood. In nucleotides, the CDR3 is TGCGCCAGCTCTCCGACTAGCGGGGTGAGCACAGATACGCGGTATTTT. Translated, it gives CASSPTSGVSTDTRYF.